The source of this TCR beta chain is a study of blood T cell repertoires in COVID-19. Germline V gene sequence: CDR1 SGHAT, CDR2 FQNNGV. Trimming pared 2 bases from V and 1 base from J, leaving 5 bases between. CDR3 length: 13 amino acids. Clones were read by immunoSEQ multiplex PCR, and TCRdb kept only the in-frame ones, dropping some. The table has about 87,000 clones, roughly four fifths seen once. Material: peripheral blood. This sequence originates from a woman between 65 and 79 years old with acute or convalescent COVID-19. The V gene is TRBV11-2, the J gene TRBJ1-1; the D is unclear. The CDR3 sequence: CASSLFQNTEAFF. In DNA form, the CDR3 reads TGTGCCAGCAGCTTATTCCAGAACACTGAAGCTTTCTTT. The full variable domain, completed using reference TRBV11-2 and TRBJ1-1, is EAGVAQSPRYKIIEKRQSVAFWCNPISGHATLYWYQQILGQGPKLLIQFQNNGVVDDSQLPKDRFSAERLKGVDSTLKIQPAKLEDSAVYLCASSLFQNTEAFFGQGTRLTVV.